Given below is one TCR beta chain in context. The entry originates in a study of shared T cell receptors in the human thymus. V was cut by 4 bases and J by 0 bases, with 10 bases left in between. Per the germline V gene, CDR1 is SGHDT and CDR2 is YYEEEE. The CDR3 is 14 amino acids. Sequenced by immunoSEQ multiplex PCR; TCRdb stores in-frame clones only, minus some. The sample contains 500,000 to 850,000 clones, about 89% of which appear only once. The sample was also linked to a second study, of human thymus T cells. From that study: Corrective cardiac surgery supplied the resected thymus tissue. Repertoires sampled from thymus and blood appeared biased in V and J gene usage.

The sequenced material came from thymocytes. This clonotype was sampled from a boy in the first two years of life with a congenital heart defect. The V gene is TRBV5-6, the J gene TRBJ1-1; D gene ambiguous. In DNA, the CDR3 is TGTGCCAGCAGCGCCGCGGATATGAACACTGAAGCTTTCTTT. This codes for CASSAADMNTEAFF.